Detailed here is one T cell receptor (beta chain). Germline V CDR1 and CDR2: DFQATT, SNEGSKA (reference sequence). V shed 2 bases and J shed 8 bases, with 21 bases lying between them. This CDR3 has 15 residues. This record belongs to a study of neurological immune-mediated disorders. From 15-18 subjects, over 180 million TCR-beta sequences were obtained in each sequencing run. MiXCR was run by TCRdb on the 5' RACE reads, yielding one entry per CDR3 protein. The sample consists of around 78,000 distinct CDR3 sequences, roughly a sixth of them appearing once. The unsorted libraries originated from 2 million PBMCs kept at -80 C.

This chain links TRBV20-1 with TRBJ1-2, with D perhaps matching TRBD1 (6 bases). Material: PBMCs. The clonotype originates from a woman aged 40 to 49 in good health. CDR3 bases: TGCAGTGCTAGACAGACAGGCCAACCTCTGGGAGGCTACACCTTC. This sequence encodes CSARQTGQPLGGYTF.